Shown below are 24 T cell receptor beta chains from a single sample sequenced in a study of T cell clonotyping in hematopoietic cell transplantation. Repertoires were generated with immunoSEQ multiplex PCR, while TCRdb's copy carries only in-frame clones and drops some. The sample lists approximately 610 clones, roughly 95% occurring once. The sequenced sample was PBMCs, obtained 180 days after allogeneic stem cell transplant. The receptors originated from a male patient aged 50 to 60 who had an allogeneic stem cell transplant from a related donor, so the T cells may come from the graft donor. Some clones in this sample may be carry-over from other donors' samples.

This chain's CDR3 is CASSISRNQPQHF. Here the CDR3 DNA reads TGTGCCAGTAGTATATCTAGGAATCAGCCCCAGCATTTT. The V gene is TRBV19, the J gene TRBJ1-5; no clear D. This CDR3 has 13 residues. The V gene lost 2 bases and the J gene lost 4 bases, with 6 bases spanning the gap. Looked up from germline, CDR1 is LNHDA and CDR2 is SQIVND (reference sequence).

This rearrangement joins TRBV7-2 to TRBJ2-4; D may correspond to TRBD1 or TRBD2 (5 bases each). CDR3 size: 13 residues. V was clipped by 1 base and J by 8 bases, with 9 bases between them. Germline values: CDR1 SGHTA, CDR2 FQGNSA. DNA of the CDR3: TGTGCCAGCAGCTTAGTCGGGACGGACATTCAGTACTTC. This codes for CASSLVGTDIQYF.

The V call is TRBV5-1, the J call TRBJ1-2, with D hard to call. This CDR3 region has 15 residues. Per the germline V gene, CDR1 is SGHRS and CDR2 is YFSETQ. V lost 0 bases and J 0 bases, leaving 9 bases between the germline ends. CDR3 bases: TGCGCCAGCAGCTTGGAGCCAGATCCTAACTATGGCTACACCTTC. It translates to CASSLEPDPNYGYTF.

The chain uses TRBV7-8 and TRBJ2-2, with 7 bases lining up with TRBD2. The germline V gene has CDR1 SGHVS and CDR2 FQNEAQ. V shed 1 base and J 4 bases; nucleotides not matched to a gene: 6. The CDR3 has 16 amino acids. In DNA, the CDR3 is TGTGCCAGCAGCTTAGTTCTGGGGGGGACCACCGGGGAGCTGTTTTTT. This encodes CASSLVLGGTTGELFF.

This chain uses TRBV28 with TRBJ2-3, with a weak D call TRBD1 (5 bases). The CDR3 loop spans 15 amino acids. Trimming pared 3 bases from V and 5 bases from J, leaving 15 bases between. Per germline, CDR1 MDHEN and CDR2 SYDVKM. In DNA, the CDR3 is TGTGCCAGCAGTTTGGCAGGGTATTTTGTAGATACGCAGTATTTT. Its protein is CASSLAGYFVDTQYF. Based on the CDR3 plus reference TRBV28 and TRBJ2-3, the full variable domain is DVKVTQSSRYLVKRTGEKVFLECVQDMDHENMFWYRQDPGLGLRLIYFSYDVKMKEKGDIPEGYSVSREKKERFSLILESASTNQTSMYLCASSLAGYFVDTQYFGPGTRLTVL.

CDR3 DNA sequence: TGTGCCAGCAGTGCGGGACAGGGGGTGGGCGAGCAGTACTTC. This codes for CASSAGQGVGEQYF. The genes are TRBV27 and TRBJ2-7; TRBD1 aligns across 11 bases. V lost 5 bases to trimming and J lost 6 bases; unmatched junction nucleotides: 6. This CDR3 has 14 amino acids. Germline CDR1 and CDR2: MNHEY and SMNVEV (reference sequence).

This clone was observed a few times. This chain's CDR3 is CASSAVAGTNTGELFF. CDR3 DNA sequence: TGCGCCAGCAGCGCTGTAGCGGGAACGAACACCGGGGAGCTGTTTTTT. The rearrangement links TRBV4-1 to TRBJ2-2, with 8 bases lining up with TRBD2. Germline V lookup: CDR1 MGHRA, CDR2 YSYEKL. V shed 5 bases and J 0 bases; nucleotides not matched to a gene: 5. The CDR3 runs to 16 residues.

The chain recombines TRBV6-5 with TRBJ2-7; D is uncertain. Trimming shortened V by 4 bases and J by 0 bases, and 10 bases separated the two germline ends. The CDR3 runs to 14 residues. Germline CDR1 reads MNHEY; CDR2 reads SVGAGI. CDR3 bases: TGTGCCAGCAGTTGGACGGATAGCTCCTACGAGCAGTACTTC. It is translated as CASSWTDSSYEQYF.

V and J are TRBV4-3 and TRBJ1-2, with D possibly TRBD1 on 6 matching bases. The CDR3 length is 15 residues. Germline V gene sequence: CDR1 LGHNA, CDR2 YSLEER. V gave up 1 base and J gave up 2 bases, with 11 bases separating them. The CDR3 spells CASSQAQGGNYGYTF. CDR3 DNA sequence: TGCGCCAGCAGCCAAGCACAGGGAGGAAACTATGGCTACACCTTC.

This chain connects TRBV11-2 to TRBJ2-7, with 9 nucleotides matching TRBD1. The CDR3 length is 16 residues. J lost 0 bases, V lost 5 bases, and 8 bases had no gene match. From germline, CDR1 is SGHAT and CDR2 FQNNGV. In DNA, the CDR3 is TGTGCCAGCAGCAAAGTCACAGGGGGCTACTCCTACGAGCAGTACTTC. Its translation is CASSKVTGGYSYEQYF.

The chain has TRBV5-1 and TRBJ1-1; D is ambiguous. The germline V and J ends were trimmed by 5 bases and 1 base, with 9 bases remaining between them. Germline assignment: CDR1 SGHRS and CDR2 YFSETQ. This CDR3 contains 13 residues. The CDR3 region is CASSLSWNTEAFF. The CDR3, as DNA: TGCGCCAGCAGTTTATCCTGGAACACTGAAGCTTTCTTT.

This chain uses TRBV15 with TRBJ2-2, with D maybe TRBD1 (6 bases). The CDR3 has 15 residues. The V and J ends lost 5 bases and 0 bases respectively, with 10 bases between them. The germline gives CDR1 LNHNV, CDR2 YYDKDF (reference sequence). The CDR3 DNA sequence: TGTGCCACCAGCCAGGGGCGGACGAACACCGGGGAGCTGTTTTTT. Amino acid sequence: CATSQGRTNTGELFF.

The chain carries TRBV10-3 and TRBJ2-1; D is ambiguous. Germline V gene sequence: CDR1 ENHRY, CDR2 SYGVKD. This CDR3 contains 13 residues. V was cut by 7 bases and J by 9 bases, with 16 bases left in between. CDR3 sequence reads: CAITPDRLGEQFF. The CDR3 coding sequence is TGTGCCATCACCCCGGACCGTCTCGGTGAGCAGTTCTTC.

The gene calls are TRBV2 and TRBJ1-3; TRBD1 aligns across 7 bases. Per germline, CDR1 SNHLY and CDR2 FYNNEI. The V and J ends lost 4 bases and 0 bases, in that order; junction bases with no gene match: 6. The CDR3 runs 16 residues. The CDR3 region has the DNA TGTGCCAGCAGTGTACAGGGGCTCCGCTCTGGAAACACCATATATTTT. Translation: CASSVQGLRSGNTIYF.

On this clone itself: In this CDR3 the conserved last residue, phenylalanine or tryptophan, is missing, so a read error is likely. The DNA for the CDR3 is TGTGCCAGCAGCCTACAGGGGACCACTGAAGCTTTCCTT. Translated: CASSLQGTTEAFL. This chain connects TRBV6-5 to TRBJ1-1, with 7 bases that match TRBD1. Germline V lookup: CDR1 MNHEY, CDR2 SVGAGI. This CDR3 contains 13 residues. The trim removed 6 bases at V and 4 bases at J, leaving 5 bases unmatched.

This clone showed up just once. The chain uses TRBV5-1 and TRBJ2-2; no reliable D call. Germline V gene data show CDR1 as SGHRS and CDR2 as YFSETQ. This CDR3 is built from 15 residues. Trimming took off 1 base at V and 2 bases at J, with 9 bases between the two ends. CDR3 in amino acids: CASSLRPTNTGELFF. CDR3 coding DNA: TGCGCCAGCAGCTTGCGACCGACTAACACCGGGGAGCTGTTTTTT.

This chain joins TRBV29-1 and TRBJ1-3; TRBD1 is a possible D gene (5 bases). Germline loops: CDR1 SQVTM, CDR2 ANQGSEA. The CDR3 runs to 12 residues. The V end lost 6 bases, the J end lost 0 bases, and 6 bases lay between the germline ends. The CDR3 sequence: CSVGVSGNTIYF. DNA for the CDR3: TGCAGCGTGGGGGTCTCTGGAAACACCATATATTTT.

This rearrangement joins TRBV28 to TRBJ2-6; maybe TRBD1 (5 bases). Germline V gives CDR1 MDHEN, CDR2 SYDVKM. This CDR3 comprises 15 residues. V gave up 4 bases and J gave up 2 bases, with 9 bases separating them. The CDR3 DNA follows: TGTGCCAGCAGTTCCCAGGGTGCTGGGGCCAACGTCCTGACTTTC. Translated, it gives CASSSQGAGANVLTF.

This clone was seen only once. V gene TRBV9 combines with J gene TRBJ2-7; D gene ambiguous. The CDR3 spans 14 residues. CDR1 is SGDLS and CDR2 is YYNGEE in the germline V gene. Deletions cut 4 bases from V and 1 base from J, with 12 bases between. Here the CDR3 DNA reads TGTGCCAGCAGCCCCCGGGCTGGATCCTACGAGCAGTACTTC. Translation gives CASSPRAGSYEQYF.

The V gene is TRBV5-4, the J gene TRBJ2-1; 11 bases agree with TRBD2. Germline CDR1 reads SGHNT; CDR2 reads YYREEE (reference sequence). CDR3 length: 15 residues. Trimming took 4 bases from V and 5 from J; bases not matched to a gene: 5. This CDR3 reads CASSRGTSGHNEQFF. The CDR3 bases are TGTGCCAGCAGCCGTGGGACTAGCGGACACAATGAGCAGTTCTTC.

The genes are TRBV20-1 and TRBJ2-7; D unclear. The CDR3 is made up of 10 amino acids. The V gene lost 4 bases and the J gene lost 7 bases, with 8 bases spanning the gap. Per the germline V gene, CDR1 is DFQATT and CDR2 is SNEGSKA (reference sequence). The CDR3 region is CSAKWGEQYF. The CDR3 bases are TGCAGTGCTAAATGGGGAGAGCAGTACTTC.

The rearrangement uses TRBV10-3 and TRBJ2-1; a possible D gene is TRBD2 (8 bases). This CDR3 has 17 residues. V gave up 1 base and J gave up 8 bases, with 21 bases separating them. Germline CDR1 ENHRY, CDR2 SYGVKD. The CDR3: CAISEFPGGQTSDEQFF. In DNA form, the CDR3 reads TGTGCCATCAGTGAGTTTCCAGGGGGGCAGACTAGCGATGAGCAGTTCTTC.

This clone was counted a single time. The chain combines TRBV2 with TRBJ2-7, with 10 bases fitting TRBD1. This CDR3 spans 15 amino acids. V lost 3 bases and J lost 3; bases outside the gene matches: 5. Germline CDR1 and CDR2: SNHLY and FYNNEI. The CDR3 loop reads CASSDGDRGYYEQYF. The CDR3 region has the DNA TGTGCCAGCAGTGATGGGGACAGGGGATACTACGAGCAGTACTTC.

V gene TRBV25-1 combines with J gene TRBJ1-1; D gene uncertain. V lost 0 bases and J lost 8, with 7 bases in between. Germline-derived CDR1 and CDR2 are MGHDK and SYGVNS. The CDR3 loop spans 12 amino acids. DNA for the CDR3: TGTGCCAGCAGTGAATACGGCGGGGAAGCTTTCTTT. Amino acid sequence: CASSEYGGEAFF.